This TCR beta chain was found in a study of blood T cell repertoires in COVID-19. The CDR3 contains 16 residues. Germline values: CDR1 SNHLY, CDR2 FYNNEI. The junction had 11 bases not matched to a gene; V was cut back by 5 bases and J by 4 bases. This clone appeared a single time. Method: immunoSEQ multiplex PCR; TCRdb's copy keeps in-frame clones and lacks some. The table lists approximately 12,000 clones, about nine tenths of them singletons, with about 13% in the top ten. The TCR sequence derives from a man between 65 and 80 years old with active COVID-19. The sample consisted of peripheral blood. The V and J genes are TRBV2 and TRBJ1-3; 7 bases are shared with TRBD1. The CDR3 spells CASSLRQGVFGNTIYF. CDR3 sequence (DNA): TGTGCCAGCAGTTTGAGACAGGGTGTATTCGGAAACACCATATATTTT.